This passage covers 30 T cell receptor beta chains from one sample sequenced in a study of blood T cells in healthy people across ages. Primers used in a second PCR of roughly 7 to 12 cycles were a sample-barcoded 5' primer and a J-beta primer mix. Each CDR3 protein is one row after TCRdb ran MiXCR on the 5' RACE reads. The table includes some 1.5 million distinct CDR3 sequences, 35% to 45% detected once. The material sequenced was blood. These receptors all come from a woman aged 18 to 35 in good health.

The chain employs TRBV20-1 and TRBJ2-7, with D uncertain. The length of the CDR3 is 15 residues. Germline V gene data show CDR1 as DFQATT and CDR2 as SNEGSKA (reference sequence). Between the trimmed V and J ends, which lost 3 bases and 7 bases, there was a span of 22 bases. The CDR3: CSASFAALSYNEQYF. The CDR3 nucleotides read TGCAGTGCTAGTTTTGCGGCTCTTTCCTACAATGAGCAGTACTTC.

This sequence joins TRBV7-8 and TRBJ2-5; 11 bases are a match to TRBD2. Trimming removed 5 bases from V and 11 bases from J; junction bases left unmatched: 10. This CDR3 region has 14 residues. The germline V gene has CDR1 SGHVS and CDR2 FQNEAQ. Here the CDR3 reads CASSHRLAGNEQYF. The CDR3 coding sequence is TGTGCCAGCAGCCATCGACTAGCGGGAAATGAGCAGTACTTC.

This clonotype was seen a few times. The chain uses TRBV15 and TRBJ1-2, with D perhaps TRBD1 (5 bases). V was cut by 0 bases and J by 7 bases, with 12 bases left in between. In germline, CDR1 is LNHNV, CDR2 YYDKDF (reference sequence). The CDR3 consists of 14 residues. The CDR3 loop reads CATSRDIGGAGYTF. The CDR3 coding sequence is TGTGCCACCAGCAGAGATATAGGTGGGGCTGGCTACACCTTC.

This clonotype was picked up a small number of times. This chain joins TRBV5-1 and TRBJ1-4; D is ambiguous. This CDR3 is 18 amino acids long. V was trimmed by 0 bases and J by 0 bases, leaving 15 bases between them. Germline CDR1 reads SGHRS; CDR2 reads YFSETQ. CDR3 protein: CASSLEGNPPATNEKLFF. As DNA, the CDR3 is TGCGCCAGCAGCTTGGAGGGAAACCCACCTGCAACTAATGAAAAACTGTTTTTT.

Written as DNA, the CDR3 is TGTGCCAGCAGCGTAGGTCCCCAGCGGGAGAGAAACAATGAGCAGTTCTTC. This gives the protein CASSVGPQRERNNEQFF. V is TRBV9 and J is TRBJ2-1; 8 bases agree with TRBD2. V lost 0 bases, J lost 5 bases, and 10 bases stayed unmatched. This CDR3 has 17 amino acids. Germline CDR1 and CDR2: SGDLS and YYNGEE.

The chain recombines TRBV20-1 with TRBJ2-7, with 8 bases aligning to TRBD1. V trimming: 4 bases; J trimming: 4 bases; junction bases outside the gene matches: 6. From germline, CDR1 is DFQATT and CDR2 SNEGSKA (reference sequence). The CDR3 consists of 13 residues. In DNA form, the CDR3 reads TGCAGTGCTAACGGACAGGGAGATTACGAGCAGTACTTC. Translation gives CSANGQGDYEQYF.

The V call is TRBV7-8, the J call TRBJ1-5, with D tentatively TRBD1 (5 bases). The CDR3 sequence is 14 residues long. V was shortened by 5 bases and J by 5 bases, with 13 bases between the two germline ends. CDR1 and CDR2 (germline): SGHVS, FQNEAQ. For the CDR3, the DNA is TGTGCCAGCAGCGGGGGGAGGGGCCATCAGCCCCAGCATTTT. Amino acid sequence: CASSGGRGHQPQHF.

The rearrangement links TRBV18 to TRBJ2-2, with a possible D match to TRBD2 (5 bases). CDR1 is KGHSH, CDR2 LQKENI, per germline. The V gene lost 2 bases and the J gene lost 6 bases, with 13 bases spanning the gap. The length of the CDR3 is 15 residues. CDR3 in amino acids: CASSPVASIAGELFF. CDR3 nucleotides: TGTGCCAGCTCACCAGTAGCGTCGATTGCCGGGGAGCTGTTTTTT. The full variable domain, its missing parts supplied by reference TRBV18 and TRBJ2-2, is NAGVMQNPRHLVRRRGQEARLRCSPMKGHSHVYWYRQLPEEGLKFMVYLQKENIIDESGMPKERFSAEFPKEGPSILRIQQVVRGDSAAYFCASSPVASIAGELFFGEGSRLTVL.

The chain couples TRBV20-1 to TRBJ2-3; the D gene is possibly TRBD2 (5 bases). The CDR3 has 14 amino acids. Trimming removed 4 bases from V and 1 base from J, with 12 bases in between. Germline CDR1 reads DFQATT; CDR2 reads SNEGSKA (reference sequence). This chain's CDR3 is CSANPSQGTDTQYF. The CDR3, as DNA: TGCAGTGCTAACCCTAGCCAGGGCACAGATACGCAGTATTTT.

This sequence joins TRBV20-1 and TRBJ1-1; the match to TRBD1 covers 10 bases. CDR1 is DFQATT and CDR2 is SNEGSKA in the germline V gene (reference sequence). The V gene end was trimmed by 6 bases and the J gene end by 1 base; junction bases not matched to a gene: 11. CDR3 length: 16 amino acids. CDR3 DNA: TGCAGTGCCCCGCCGGGACAGGGGAAGGCGAACACTGAAGCTTTCTTT. Encoded protein: CSAPPGQGKANTEAFF.

The chain uses TRBV20-1 and TRBJ2-5; D is ambiguous. V was clipped by 1 base and J by 11 bases, with 14 bases between them. Germline V CDR1 and CDR2: DFQATT, SNEGSKA (reference sequence). The CDR3 totals 12 residues. CDR3 nucleotide sequence: TGCAGTGCTAGAGCCCAAACTTACAAGCAGTACTTC. It translates to CSARAQTYKQYF.

This chain uses TRBV4-1 with TRBJ2-7; maybe TRBD1 (6 bases). The CDR3 loop spans 15 amino acids. Germline CDR1 is MGHRA and CDR2 is YSYEKL. V was pared by 4 bases and J by 1 base, with 14 bases between. CDR3 amino acids: CASSPDRLTSYEQYF. For the CDR3, the DNA is TGCGCCAGCAGCCCTGACAGGTTAACATCCTACGAGCAGTACTTC.

This sequence joins TRBV20-1 and TRBJ2-7; the D is unclear. The CDR3 covers 12 residues. The germline CDR1 and CDR2 sequences are DFQATT and SNEGSKA (reference sequence). V lost 2 bases and J lost 3, with 8 bases in between. CDR3 coding DNA: TGCAGTGCTAGATCACGACACTACGAGCAGTACTTC. Its protein is CSARSRHYEQYF.

The V and J genes are TRBV4-3 and TRBJ2-1; D unresolved. This CDR3 has 13 amino acids. Germline values: CDR1 LGHNA, CDR2 YSLEER. V was trimmed by 1 base and J by 8 bases, leaving 9 bases between them. The CDR3 DNA is TGCGCCAGCAGCCAAGGTTTACCTGATGAGCAGTTCTTC. Protein product: CASSQGLPDEQFF.

This clonotype was recorded many times. V gene TRBV20-1 combines with J gene TRBJ2-7; D remains ambiguous. Germline V gene data show CDR1 as DFQATT and CDR2 as SNEGSKA (reference sequence). V was trimmed by 3 bases and J by 0 bases, leaving 9 bases between them. The CDR3 runs 13 residues. The CDR3 nucleotides read TGCAGTGCTAGTTCAGGTAGCTCCTACGAGCAGTACTTC. Protein product: CSASSGSSYEQYF.

V and J are TRBV4-3 and TRBJ2-2; TRBD1 matches at 7 bases. J lost 1 base, V lost 2 bases, and 16 bases had no gene match. CDR3 length equals 20 residues. Germline-derived CDR1 and CDR2 are LGHNA and YSLEER. CDR3 residues: CASSQLFETGNPMNTGELFF. In DNA, the CDR3 is TGCGCCAGCAGCCAACTATTCGAGACAGGGAACCCTATGAACACCGGGGAGCTGTTTTTT.

The rearrangement uses TRBV15 and TRBJ1-5, with a tentative D call TRBD1 (5 bases). Trimming stripped 3 bases from V and 3 bases from J, with 9 bases between. The germline CDR1 and CDR2 sequences are LNHNV and YYDKDF (reference sequence). This CDR3 has 14 residues. CDR3: CATSRETVNQPQHF. The CDR3, as DNA: TGTGCCACCAGCAGGGAGACAGTCAATCAGCCCCAGCATTTT.

The J gene is TRBJ1-1, the V gene TRBV12-3 or TRBV12-4; D is ambiguous. The CDR3 is 15 amino acids. V shed 7 bases and J shed 7 bases, with 22 bases lying between them. The CDR3 DNA reads TGTGCCAGCACCCCACTTAGGGCGGGAGAGGTTGAAGCTTTCTTT. The encoded protein is CASTPLRAGEVEAFF.

This clonotype was observed a few times. The chain recombines TRBV19 with TRBJ1-5; tentatively, D is TRBD1 (5 bases). This CDR3 has 14 residues. The germline V and J ends were trimmed by 5 bases and 6 bases, with 14 bases remaining between them. Germline lookup yields CDR1 LNHDA and CDR2 SQIVND (reference sequence). This CDR3 is CASSFQGYRQPQHF. CDR3 nucleotides: TGTGCCAGTAGTTTTCAGGGTTATCGTCAGCCCCAGCATTTT. Supplemented by reference TRBV19 and TRBJ1-5, the full variable domain reads DGGITQSPKYLFRKEGQNVTLSCEQNLNHDAMYWYRQDPGQGLRLIYYSQIVNDFQKGDIAEGYSVSREKKESFPLTVTSAQKNPTAFYLCASSFQGYRQPQHFGDGTRLSIL.

Points on this clonotype: A much bigger clone sits one base away, suggesting this may be a read error. The CDR3 loop reads CTSSLDRDEQYF. The CDR3 DNA sequence: TGTACCAGCAGCTTAGACAGGGACGAGCAGTACTTC. The chain links TRBV7-9 to TRBJ2-7, with 7 positions matching TRBD1. Germline V gene sequence: CDR1 SEHNR, CDR2 FQNEAQ (reference sequence). CDR3 size: 12 residues.

A single count supports this clonotype. V usage is TRBV5-4 and J usage is TRBJ2-1, with TRBD2 matching over 12 bases. After removal of 5 bases from V and 8 bases from J, the junction contained 11 bases not matched to a gene. The V gene's germline CDR1 is SGHNT and CDR2 YYREEE (reference sequence). The CDR3 is 16 residues long. DNA of the CDR3: TGTGCCAGCAGGTATGCGACTAGCGGGAGAGGCTATGAGCAGTTCTTC. Its protein product is CASRYATSGRGYEQFF.

This clonotype was seen a few times. A much larger clone sits a single nucleotide away, making a read error possible. V gene TRBV27 combines with J gene TRBJ2-2, with TRBD1 as a possible D gene (6 bases). The germline CDR1 and CDR2 sequences are MNHEY and SMNVEV (reference sequence). V lost 6 bases to trimming and J lost 1 base, with 6 bases between them. The CDR3 covers 13 residues. Here the CDR3 reads CASRTGNTGELFF. In DNA form, the CDR3 reads TGTGCCAGCAGGACAGGGAACACCGGGGAGCTGTTTTTT.

The chain joins TRBV7-2 to TRBJ2-4, with 10 bases identical to TRBD1. The J call could be wrong; TRBJ2-7 is a better fit for the DNA end. Germline CDR1 SGHTA, CDR2 FQGNSA. The length of the CDR3 is 14 residues. CDR3 DNA: TGTGCCAGCAGTATAAGGGACAGGGGCAACGAGCAGTACTTC. Translating gives CASSIRDRGNEQYF.

This clonotype occurred a few times. The V gene is TRBV28, the J gene TRBJ2-7, with TRBD2 matching 11 bases. CDR1 is MDHEN, CDR2 SYDVKM, per germline. The V and J ends lost 3 bases and 2 bases, in that order; junction bases with no gene match: 6. This CDR3 is built from 16 residues. The CDR3 nucleotides read TGTGCCAGCAGTTTTATTCCGGGACTAGCGGCCTACGAGCAGTACTTC. Amino acid sequence: CASSFIPGLAAYEQYF.

The V gene is TRBV4-2, the J gene TRBJ1-4, with D possibly TRBD1 on 5 matching bases. The CDR3 spans 19 residues. V shed 2 bases and J shed 8 bases, with 27 bases lying between them. Germline CDR1 LGHNA, CDR2 YNFKEQ. The DNA of the CDR3 is TGTGCCAGCAGCCAACACGCCTCCGGGGGTGAGGAACTTTCGGAAAAACTGTTTTTT. This gives the protein CASSQHASGGEELSEKLFF.

The rearrangement uses TRBV27 and TRBJ2-3; 11 nucleotides align to TRBD2. V lost 6 bases to trimming and J lost 6 bases; unmatched junction nucleotides: 14. CDR1 is MNHEY, CDR2 SMNVEV, per germline (reference sequence). This CDR3 is built from 17 residues. The CDR3 DNA sequence: TGTGCCAGCAGACCTAGACTAGCGGGGAGACGGGCGGATACGCAGTATTTT. Protein sequence: CASRPRLAGRRADTQYF.

The rearrangement joins TRBV20-1 to TRBJ2-4; D might be TRBD2 (7 bases). The CDR3 covers 18 residues. Germline V gene lookup returns CDR1 DFQATT and CDR2 SNEGSKA (reference sequence). The CDR3 reads CSWIDTGLGGLGKNIQYF. The CDR3 nucleotides read TGCTCTTGGATAGACACAGGGCTGGGAGGGTTAGGAAAAAACATTCAGTACTTC.

This sequence joins TRBV24-1 and TRBJ1-2; unclear D gene. Germline V gene lookup returns CDR1 KGHDR and CDR2 SFDVKD. This CDR3 spans 15 amino acids. Trimming took 7 bases from V and 5 from J, leaving 19 bases between them. The CDR3, as DNA: TGTGCCACCAGCACCGGGCCTCGTTGGGATTATGGCTACACCTTC. Translation gives CATSTGPRWDYGYTF.

The chain is built from TRBV9 and TRBJ2-7, with D possibly TRBD1 on 6 matching bases. Germline-derived CDR1 and CDR2 are SGDLS and YYNGEE. The CDR3 runs 15 residues. Trimming shortened V by 4 bases and J by 7 bases, and 21 bases separated the two germline ends. The CDR3 coding sequence is TGTGCCAGCAGCACCCAACCCAACTGGGACAATGAGCAGTACTTC. Protein product: CASSTQPNWDNEQYF.

Turning to this clonotype: Germline is not matched at one junction end, which may reflect a read error. The genes are TRBV7-7 and TRBJ2-1; D is undetermined. The CDR3 is made up of 13 amino acids. Germline loops: CDR1 SSHAT, CDR2 FNYEAQ (reference sequence). CDR3 in amino acids: CASSFGVSNEQFF. Written as DNA, the CDR3 is TGTGCTAGCAGCTTCGGAGTAAGCAATGAGCAGTTCTTC.